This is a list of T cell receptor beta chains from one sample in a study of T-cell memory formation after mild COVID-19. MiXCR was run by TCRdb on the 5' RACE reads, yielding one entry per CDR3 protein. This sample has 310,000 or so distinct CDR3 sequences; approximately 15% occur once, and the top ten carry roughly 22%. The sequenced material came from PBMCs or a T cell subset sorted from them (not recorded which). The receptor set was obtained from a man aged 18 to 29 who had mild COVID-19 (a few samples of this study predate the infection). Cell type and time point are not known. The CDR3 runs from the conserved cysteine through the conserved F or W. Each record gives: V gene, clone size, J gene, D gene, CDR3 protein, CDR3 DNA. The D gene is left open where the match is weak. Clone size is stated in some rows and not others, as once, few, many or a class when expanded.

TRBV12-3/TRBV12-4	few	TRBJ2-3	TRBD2	CASSLLAGGRDTQYF	TGTGCCAGCAGTCTACTAGCGGGGGGGAGAGATACGCAGTATTTT
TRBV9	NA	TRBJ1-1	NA	CASSVSGGGEAFF	TGTGCCAGCAGCGTCAGTGGGGGCGGTGAAGCTTTCTTT
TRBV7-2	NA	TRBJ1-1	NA	CASSLSASMRTEAFF	TGTGCCAGCAGCCTCTCGGCGAGCATGAGGACTGAAGCTTTCTTT
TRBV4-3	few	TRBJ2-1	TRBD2	CASSQLGVTSGGPRFF	TGCGCCAGCAGCCAGCTAGGAGTGACTAGCGGGGGACCCCGGTTCTTC
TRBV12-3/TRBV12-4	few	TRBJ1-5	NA	CASTYNQPQHF	TGTGCCAGCACCTATAACCAGCCCCAGCATTTT
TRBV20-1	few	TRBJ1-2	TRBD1	CSATRTGTTGVVYGYTF	TGCAGTGCCACCCGGACAGGGACCACTGGGGTCGTCTATGGCTACACCTTC
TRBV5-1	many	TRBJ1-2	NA	CASSLADVAYGYTF	TGCGCCAGCAGCTTGGCGGATGTTGCCTATGGCTACACCTTC
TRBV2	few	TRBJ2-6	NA	CASARTSGTSRSGANVLTF	TGTGCCAGCGCCAGGACGTCAGGGACATCCCGCTCTGGGGCCAACGTCCTGACTTTC
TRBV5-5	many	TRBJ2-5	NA	CASSFEDQETQYF	TGTGCCAGCAGCTTCGAAGACCAAGAGACCCAGTACTTC
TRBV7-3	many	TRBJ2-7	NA	CASSLTPTAGPYEQYF	TGTGCCAGCAGCTTAACCCCCACCGCAGGGCCCTACGAGCAGTACTTC
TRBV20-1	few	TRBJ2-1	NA	CSANPDVYNEQFF	TGCAGTGCTAACCCCGACGTCTACAATGAGCAGTTCTTC
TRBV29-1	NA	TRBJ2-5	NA	CSVEDDWASETQYF	TGCAGCGTTGAAGATGACTGGGCATCGGAGACCCAGTACTTC
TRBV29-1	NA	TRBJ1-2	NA	CSVDTDSVLANYGYTF	TGCAGCGTAGATACGGACAGCGTGTTAGCTAACTATGGCTACACCTTC
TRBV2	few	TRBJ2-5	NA	CASRGRAGGQETQYF	TGTGCCAGCAGAGGACGGGCCGGCGGTCAAGAGACCCAGTACTTC
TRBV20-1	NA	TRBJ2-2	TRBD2	CSATGTSGAATGELFF	TGCAGTGCTACCGGGACTAGCGGGGCAGCCACCGGGGAGCTGTTTTTT
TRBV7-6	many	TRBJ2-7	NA	CASSPDSRSYEQYF	TGTGCCAGCAGCCCGGACAGCCGCTCCTACGAGCAGTACTTC
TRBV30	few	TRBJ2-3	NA	CATYSTDTQYF	TGTGCCACATATAGCACAGATACGCAGTATTTT
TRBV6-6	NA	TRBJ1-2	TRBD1	CASSGPTGGEGYTF	TGTGCCAGCAGCGGACCTACAGGGGGGGAAGGCTACACCTTC
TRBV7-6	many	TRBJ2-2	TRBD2	CASTHSGSGSVNTGELFF	TGTGCCAGCACTCACTCGGGTAGCGGGAGCGTTAACACCGGGGAGCTGTTTTTT
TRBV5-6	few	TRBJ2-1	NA	CASSLTREYNEQFF	TGTGCCAGCAGCCTAACTAGGGAGTACAATGAGCAGTTCTTC
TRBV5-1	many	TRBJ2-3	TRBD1	CASQQGLGTDTQYF	TGCGCCAGCCAACAGGGGTTGGGCACAGATACGCAGTATTTT
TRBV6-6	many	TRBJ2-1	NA	CASSYSRGDNEQFF	TGTGCCAGCAGTTACTCCAGGGGGGATAATGAGCAGTTCTTC
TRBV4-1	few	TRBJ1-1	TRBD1	CASSRWGQGAMDTEAFF	TGCGCCAGCAGCCGATGGGGACAGGGGGCAATGGACACTGAAGCTTTCTTT
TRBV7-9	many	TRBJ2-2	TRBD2	CASRTGGTGELFF	TGTGCCAGCAGAACGGGGGGCACCGGGGAGCTGTTTTTT
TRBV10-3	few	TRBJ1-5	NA	CAISPGPSPNQPQHF	TGTGCCATCAGCCCCGGTCCTTCCCCTAATCAGCCCCAGCATTTT
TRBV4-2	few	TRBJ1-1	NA	CASSQVGAGNTEAFF	TGTGCCAGCAGCCAGGTGGGGGCCGGGAACACTGAAGCTTTCTTT
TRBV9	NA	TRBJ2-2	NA	CASSVATAIGELFF	TGTGCCAGCAGCGTAGCTACGGCTATCGGGGAGCTGTTTTTT